The 3 T cell receptor beta chains below were found in one sample sequenced in a study of OX40 agonist ivuxolimab in advanced cancers. The table came from immunoSEQ multiplex PCR; TCRdb's copy has only in-frame clones and leaves some out. The sample records around 110,000 clones, about 91% being singletons. This sample comprised CD4+ or CD8+ T cells sorted from blood, obtained in a trial of the OX40 agonist ivuxolimab. The source is an adult with an advanced solid tumor such as melanoma, head and neck, liver or kidney cancer.

This chain uses TRBV2 with TRBJ2-1, with a possible D match to TRBD1 (6 bases). CDR3 length: 14 amino acids. Germline assignment: CDR1 SNHLY and CDR2 FYNNEI. The germline V and J ends were trimmed by 8 bases and 7 bases, with 18 bases remaining between them. The CDR3 DNA follows: TGTGCCAGCGCCGCTTCTATAACAGGGAATGAGCAGTTCTTC. Amino acid sequence: CASAASITGNEQFF.

The chain joins TRBV6-6 to TRBJ1-5, with unresolved D. Trimming took off 2 bases at V and 1 base at J, with 6 bases between the two ends. Germline CDR1 MNHNY, CDR2 SVGAGI (reference sequence). This CDR3 is built from 14 residues. The CDR3 DNA reads TGTGCCAGCAGTTACGGGAACAGCAATCAGCCCCAGCATTTT. Translating gives CASSYGNSNQPQHF.

Only one count was recorded for this clone. The rearrangement uses TRBV6-1 and TRBJ1-1; no clear D gene. Trimming pared 8 bases from V and 5 bases from J, leaving 12 bases between. Germline-derived CDR1 and CDR2 are MNHNS and SASEGT. The length of the CDR3 is 12 residues. The CDR3 DNA reads as TGTGCCAGCTCGATAGGGAAAACTGAAGCTTTCTTT. Translation: CASSIGKTEAFF.